The 10 T cell receptor beta chains listed next were all sequenced from one sample in a study of T cells expressing NK-cell markers. TCRdb reprocessed the 5' RACE reads, with one entry per CDR3 protein and no DNA. The repertoire shows roughly 180,000 distinct CDR3 sequences; the top ten hold about 18%. Sequenced: blood T cells: a sorted CD56 or NKG2C T cell subset, CD4+ or CD8+ T cells, or bulk PBMC T cells (not recorded which). The receptors were sampled from a woman aged 18 to 75 in good health.

This rearrangement joins TRBV18 to TRBJ2-3; as DNA is missing, the TRBD1 call by TCRdb cannot be tested. From germline, CDR1 is KGHSH and CDR2 LQKENI. This CDR3 region has 19 residues. The CDR3 is CASSPGQGKTSGSTDTQYF.

The gene calls are TRBV20-1 and TRBJ2-7; TCRdb reports TRBD2, a call that lacks DNA to check it against. The CDR3 spans 13 residues. Germline CDR1 and CDR2: DFQATT and SNEGSKA (reference sequence). CDR3: CSAFLAGIYEQYF.

The rearrangement links TRBV5-1 to TRBJ2-5; the D gene TCRdb calls, TRBD2, cannot be checked with no DNA. CDR1 is SGHRS and CDR2 is YFSETQ in the germline V gene. This CDR3 has 15 residues. CDR3: CASSLGLAGYETQYF.

V is TRBV10-3 and J is TRBJ2-3; with no DNA, the TCRdb D assignment of TRBD2 cannot be verified. This CDR3 comprises 15 residues. Germline V gives CDR1 ENHRY, CDR2 SYGVKD. The CDR3 sequence is CAIRAWEGSVDTQYF.

The chain combines TRBV5-6 with TRBJ2-5; absent DNA, TCRdb's TRBD2 call cannot be checked. This CDR3 is 14 amino acids long. Germline values: CDR1 SGHDT, CDR2 YYEEEE. The CDR3 sequence: CASSLARLLETQYF. The whole variable domain, filled in from reference TRBV5-6 and TRBJ2-5, reads DAGVTQSPTHLIKTRGQQVTLRCSPKSGHDTVSWYQQALGQGPQFIFQYYEEEERQRGNFPDRFSGHQFPNYSSELNVNALLLGDSALYLCASSLARLLETQYFGPGTRLLVL.

The V call is TRBV30, the J call TRBJ2-2. The germline CDR1 and CDR2 sequences are GTSNPN and SVGIG (reference sequence). This CDR3 has 14 residues. CDR3 amino acids: CAWSVARDTGELFF. The full variable domain, completed using reference TRBV30 and TRBJ2-2, is SQTIHQWPATLVQPVGSPLSLECTVEGTSNPNLYWYRQAAGRGLQLLFYSVGIGQISSEVPQNLSASRPQDRQFILSSKKLLLSDSGFYLCAWSVARDTGELFFGEGSRLTVL.

The chain employs TRBV28 and TRBJ2-3. Germline V CDR1 and CDR2: MDHEN, SYDVKM. This CDR3 is built from 13 residues. CDR3 protein: CASSISSTDTQYF.

The chain joins TRBV5-5 to TRBJ2-1; TCRdb picks TRBD1, but there is no DNA to check that call. The CDR3 extends over 16 amino acids. Germline V gene lookup returns CDR1 SGHKS and CDR2 YYEKEE (reference sequence). The CDR3 is CASSPVGRSSYNEQFF.

The V gene is TRBV15, the J gene TRBJ2-2. The CDR3 has 13 residues. CDR1 is LNHNV, CDR2 YYDKDF, per germline (reference sequence). This chain's CDR3 is CATSRGPSGELFF.

The genes are TRBV20-1 and TRBJ2-1; TCRdb proposes TRBD2, but this gene call is untestable without DNA. The CDR3 totals 15 residues. Germline loops: CDR1 DFQATT, CDR2 SNEGSKA (reference sequence). CDR3: CSAPGGTFSYNEQFF.